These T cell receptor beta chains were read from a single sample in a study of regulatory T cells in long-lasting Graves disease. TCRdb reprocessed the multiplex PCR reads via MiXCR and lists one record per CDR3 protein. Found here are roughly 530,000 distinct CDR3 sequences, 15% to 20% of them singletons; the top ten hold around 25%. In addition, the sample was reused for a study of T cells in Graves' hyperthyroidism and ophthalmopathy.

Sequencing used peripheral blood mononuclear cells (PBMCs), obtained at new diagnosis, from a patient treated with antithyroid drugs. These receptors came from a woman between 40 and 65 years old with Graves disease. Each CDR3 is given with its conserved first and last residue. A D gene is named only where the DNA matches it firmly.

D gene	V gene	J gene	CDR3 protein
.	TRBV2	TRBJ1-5	CASTTAYHQPQHF
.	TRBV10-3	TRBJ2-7	CAISDGGYEQYF
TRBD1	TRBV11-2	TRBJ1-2	CASSLGQGDNGYTF
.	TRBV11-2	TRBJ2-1	CASSLGRHEQFF
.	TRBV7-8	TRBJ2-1	CASSATGNSYNEQFF
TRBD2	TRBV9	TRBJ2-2	CASSVGLAGGVGTGELFF
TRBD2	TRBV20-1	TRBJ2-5	CSAPGTSGQQETQYF
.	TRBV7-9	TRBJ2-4	CASSLSTSKNIQYF
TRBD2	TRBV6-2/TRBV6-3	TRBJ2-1	CASSVLAGGNSYNEQFF
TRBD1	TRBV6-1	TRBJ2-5	CASSESHRGQETQYF
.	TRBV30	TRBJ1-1	CAWSVSGGTEAFF
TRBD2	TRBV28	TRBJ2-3	CASSPDQTSGYTDTQYF
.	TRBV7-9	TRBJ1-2	CASSPGRDNYGYTF
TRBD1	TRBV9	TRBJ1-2	CASSVGIQGANYGYTF
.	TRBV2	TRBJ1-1	CASRRTVNTEAFF
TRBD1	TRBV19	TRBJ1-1	CASSRVAGGFTEAFF
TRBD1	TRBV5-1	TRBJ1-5	CASSLEGQGLGPQHF
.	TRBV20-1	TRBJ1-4	CSARTQMRGLNEKLFF
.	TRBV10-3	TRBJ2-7	CAISGALGEYEQYF
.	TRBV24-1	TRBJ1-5	CATSLGRNQPQHF
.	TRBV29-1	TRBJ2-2	CSVDHVGTGELFF
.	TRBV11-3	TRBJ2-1	CASSLEGVADNEQFF
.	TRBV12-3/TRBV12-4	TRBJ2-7	CASSLEAHSYEQYF
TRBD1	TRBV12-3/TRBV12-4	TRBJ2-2	CASSIDRAWNTGELFF
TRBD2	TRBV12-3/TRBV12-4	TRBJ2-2	CASSSIRDYDTGELFF
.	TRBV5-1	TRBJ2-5	CASSPEIAGDYETQYF
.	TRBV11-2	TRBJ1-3	CASSFVDSGNTIYF
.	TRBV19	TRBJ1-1	CASRLPTVGMNTEAFF
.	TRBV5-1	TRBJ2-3	CASSRSVSTDTQYF
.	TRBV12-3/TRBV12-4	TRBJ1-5	CASSFWDITQPQHF
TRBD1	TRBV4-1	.	CASSQAGTGGSQYF
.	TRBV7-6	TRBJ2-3	CASSLGTTGAPGDTQYF